This T cell receptor beta chain was sequenced during a study of tumor and adjacent non-tumor tissue in lung cancer. About the research overall: The patients, 10 men and roughly 5 women, were about 30 to 76 with stage I to III disease. Study findings and constraints: Top 100 clones took a larger repertoire share in normal lung.

Turning to this clonotype: The antigen remains unidentified. Mismatch with germline at one junction end may stem from a read error.

No cell sorting was done before RNA was extracted from the tissue. Chemotherapy-naive patients with new lung cancer underwent thoracic surgery in China, August–November 2014. The CDR3 runs 13 residues. CDR1 and CDR2 from the germline V gene are MNHEY and SVGAGI. Three rounds of nested PCR, following a modified ARM-PCR protocol, produced the TCRbeta library. TCRdb re-analysed the multiplex PCR reads in MiXCR, keeping a single row per CDR3 protein. The sample consists of more than 70,000 distinct CDR3 sequences, roughly 62% of them appearing once. Sequences were obtained from lung tumor tissue. This chain joins TRBV6-5 and TRBJ2-6; D is perhaps TRBD1 (5 bases). The receptor was isolated from a man aged 65 to 79 with non-small cell lung cancer. CDR3 DNA sequence: TGCGCCAGCAGCCGCCCTGGGGCCAACGTCCAGACTTTC. Its translation: CASSRPGANVQTF.